The sequence of this T cell receptor beta chain was determined in a study of blood T cell repertoires in COVID-19. Clones were sequenced by immunoSEQ multiplex PCR, and TCRdb holds only the in-frame ones, with some missing. The sample lists some 78,000 clones, around 91% occurring once. Sequencing was done on a sample of peripheral blood. This receptor was identified in a woman older than 75 with active or convalescent COVID-19.

The DNA of the CDR3 is TGTGCCAGCCACTCTCTGGCTAATGAAAAACTGTTTTTT. This translates into CASHSLANEKLFF. This rearrangement joins TRBV2 to TRBJ1-4; D is unclear. The germline CDR1 and CDR2 sequences are SNHLY and FYNNEI. The CDR3 loop spans 13 amino acids. With 8 bases removed from V and 3 bases from J, the gap between germline ends came to 10 bases.